This TCR beta chain was sequenced for a study of early T cells in non-severe SARS-CoV-2 infection. Study-level background: It was bulk RNA from unsorted whole blood that was sequenced, and the chains were unpaired.

Only a few counts were recorded for this clonotype. Unique molecular identifiers were added to individual cDNA molecules. TCRdb reanalysed the 5' RACE reads using MiXCR and keeps one entry per CDR3 protein. The data show about 64,000 distinct CDR3 sequences, roughly 5% seen once. The sequenced material came from whole blood. The sequence derives from an adult who was a healthcare worker with PCR-confirmed SARS-CoV-2 infection or an uninfected control (not recorded which).

CDR3 sequence (DNA): TGTGCCTGCTCAGGACAAGACTATCAGCCCCAGCATTTT. It yields the protein CACSGQDYQPQHF. This chain connects TRBV30 to TRBJ1-5; possible D gene TRBD1, 5 bases. The CDR3 extends over 13 amino acids. V lost 6 bases, J lost 5 bases, and 14 bases lay in between. The V gene's germline CDR1 is GTSNPN and CDR2 SVGIG (reference sequence).